This entry concerns a single T cell receptor beta chain. This clonotype was counted many times. Its target antigen remains unknown. Base quality data are lacking; no much larger clone is found one base away. From the cysteine up to the phenylalanine, the CDR3 has a length of 18 residues. Only the CDR3 region is kept as DNA, spanning 54 bases read in frame from base 1. V is pared back by 6 bases and J by 0 bases, with 18 bases lying between the germline termini. CDR1 and CDR2, per the germline V gene (reference sequence), are SGHAT and FQDESV. This record belongs to a study of Graves' ophthalmopathy and Graves' hyperthyroidism (dated by TCRdb to the late 2010s). A note on the overall study: Peripheral blood samples were taken at the time of initial diagnosis, before any treatment was given. To explore V-J signatures distinguishing ophthalmopathy from hyperthyroidism, a discovery set of roughly 98 patients (about 41 ophthalmopathy, about 57 stable hyperthyroidism) was enrolled. TCR beta repertoire signatures were used to distinguish Graves' ophthalmopathy from Graves' hyperthyroidism and to predict progression to ophthalmopathy. In total, approximately 130 blood samples were TCR-sequenced: under 45 ophthalmopathy, 80 or so hyperthyroidism and some 17 hyperthyroidism-to-ophthalmopathy patients. For independent validation, a separate cohort was made up of fewer than 20 hyperthyroidism patients plus 17 patients who later progressed from hyperthyroidism to ophthalmopathy. T-cell repertoires of thyroid tissue and blood were compared in more than five hyperthyroidism patients. The 75 to 100 discovery patients were randomly split 7:3 into training and test sets. Following sampling, methimazole starting at 30 mg daily was administered to hyperthyroidism patients, and high-dose intravenous methylprednisolone was administered to ophthalmopathy patients.

General study outcomes and caveats: In validation, the model predicted ophthalmopathy progression with about 64% sensitivity and 72.22% specificity; fewer than 15 predicted patients were CT-confirmed with GO in a median of 6.5 months. In cross-validation, the 13-signature model distinguished ophthalmopathy from stable hyperthyroidism with about 89% sensitivity and 81.08% specificity, while in the test set the corresponding values were 80% and 75%. Most expanded thyroid clonotypes with a frequency above 0.001 also appeared in blood, which suggests that blood repertoires may reflect the immune response in the thyroid. No statistical method was used to predetermine the sample size, and group allocation was not hidden from the investigators.

Patients with ophthalmopathy had moderately to severely active disease, with a Clinical Activity Score of 3 or more, a NOSPECS grade of 4 or more, and a disease duration of less than 3 months. Anyone with other autoimmune diseases, uncontrolled infections, pregnancy or lactation was excluded from the study. Clinical symptoms, serum thyroxine, TRAb, thyroid ultrasound and orbital computed tomography formed the basis of the diagnosis. Ficoll-Paque density gradient centrifugation was used to isolate PBMCs from under 11 ml of fresh peripheral blood. Total RNA was extracted with Trizol reagent and quality-checked on an Agilent 2100 Bioanalyzer. For repertoire sequencing, the TCR beta CDR3 regions were amplified from RNA transcripts. HTBI primers and the Qiagen OneStep RT-PCR kit were used in a first-round RT-PCR, which was followed by a second-round multiplex PCR, size selection and purification. Libraries were sequenced on an Illumina HiSeq2000 using paired-end 100 bp reads. In the paper's pipeline: SOAPnuke was used for read processing, and reads with adapters, uncalled bases, a mean Phred below 15, or no exact constant-primer or identifier match were discarded. COPE v1.2.5 was used to merge the high-quality paired reads. Each unique nucleotide sequence was defined as a clonotype, and clonotypes were aligned to IMGT TRB V, D and J references with MiTCR v1.1. Only V-J combinations with frequency above 0.0001 were analysed, covering around 99% of repertoires. A TCR clonal expansion and chaos score per V-J combination was defined as the ratio of F50 clonal expansion to chaos observed in the TCRdist matrix. Welch's t-statistics and random forest were used to narrow the features down to around 13 V-J combinations, which were then fed into a naive Bayes classifier. The similarity between thyroid and blood repertoires was quantified using the Morisita-Horn index. The public reads were reanalyzed by TCRdb: fastp trimming at Q25, MiXCR alignment, in-frame beta chains only. Rows are unified per CDR3 protein, each entry keeping the most common DNA and genes. These V and J calls rely on TCRdb rather than the paper's analysis. Here the sample has over 450,000 distinct CDR3 sequences; roughly 14% occur a single time. 9.8% of the sample is held by the ten biggest clonotypes.

The chain links TRBV11-1 with TRBJ2-6; a weak D assignment points to TRBD1 (6 bases agree). The sample comprised blood. The receptor's source is a woman in her 30s with Graves' ophthalmopathy. Donor details come from another sample of the same person, matched by shared clones. The sequenced DNA: TGTGCCAGCAGGGAGCGGACAGAAACCCGCTCTGGGGCCAACGTCCTGACTTTC. Translated, this is CASRERTETRSGANVLTF.